This TCR beta chain emerged from a study of blood T cells in healthy people across ages. The study, taken as a whole, reports: Estimated diversity, derived from one million T cells, was regarded as an underestimate.

Trimming cost V 7 bases and J 3 bases; bases outside gene matches: 10. The CDR3 extends over 16 amino acids. Germline assignment: CDR1 MNHEY and CDR2 SVGAGI. On this clonotype itself: Its antigen remains unidentified.

A second PCR of roughly 7 to 11 cycles used a sample-barcoded 5' primer and a J-beta primer mix. TCRdb ran MiXCR on the 5' RACE reads and lists one entry per CDR3 protein. Among roughly 800,000 distinct CDR3 sequences, more than 45% were seen once, and the ten largest hold approximately 23%. The source of this sequence is a young man in good health. Sequenced input: blood. The V call is TRBV6-5, the J call TRBJ2-7, with 12 bases fitting TRBD2. DNA of the CDR3: TGTGCCAGCACGTACACAGGACTAGCGGGGAACTACGAGCAGTACTTC. As protein: CASTYTGLAGNYEQYF.